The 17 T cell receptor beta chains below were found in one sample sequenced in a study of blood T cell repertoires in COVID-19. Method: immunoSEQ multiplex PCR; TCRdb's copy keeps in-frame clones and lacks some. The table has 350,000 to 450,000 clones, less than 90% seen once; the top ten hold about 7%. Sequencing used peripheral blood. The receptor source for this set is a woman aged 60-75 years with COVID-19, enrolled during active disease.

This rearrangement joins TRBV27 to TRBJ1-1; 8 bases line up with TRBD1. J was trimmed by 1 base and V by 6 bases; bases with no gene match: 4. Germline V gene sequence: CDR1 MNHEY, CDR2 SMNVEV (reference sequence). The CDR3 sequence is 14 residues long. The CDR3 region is CASRYRGENTEAFF. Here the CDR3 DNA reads TGTGCCAGCAGGTACAGGGGGGAGAACACTGAAGCTTTCTTT.

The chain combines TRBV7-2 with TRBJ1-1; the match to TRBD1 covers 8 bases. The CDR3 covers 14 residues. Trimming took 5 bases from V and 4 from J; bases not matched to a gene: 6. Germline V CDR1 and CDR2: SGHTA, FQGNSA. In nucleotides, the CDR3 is TGTGCCAGCAGCCTGACAGGGGTACTCACTGAAGCTTTCTTT. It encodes CASSLTGVLTEAFF.

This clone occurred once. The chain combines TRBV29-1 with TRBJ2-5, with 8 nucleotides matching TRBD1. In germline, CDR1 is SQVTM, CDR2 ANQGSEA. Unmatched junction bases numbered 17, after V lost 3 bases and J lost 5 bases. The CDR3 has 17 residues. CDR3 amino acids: CSVESLARQGRRETQYF. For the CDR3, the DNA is TGCAGCGTTGAGAGTCTTGCGAGACAGGGGAGAAGGGAGACCCAGTACTTC.

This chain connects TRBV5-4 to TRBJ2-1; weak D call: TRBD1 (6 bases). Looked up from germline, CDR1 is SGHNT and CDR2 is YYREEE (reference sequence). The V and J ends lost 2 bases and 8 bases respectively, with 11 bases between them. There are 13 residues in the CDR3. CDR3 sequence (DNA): TGTGCCAGCAGCTTCGGGGCAGGGGATGAGCAGTTCTTC. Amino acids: CASSFGAGDEQFF.

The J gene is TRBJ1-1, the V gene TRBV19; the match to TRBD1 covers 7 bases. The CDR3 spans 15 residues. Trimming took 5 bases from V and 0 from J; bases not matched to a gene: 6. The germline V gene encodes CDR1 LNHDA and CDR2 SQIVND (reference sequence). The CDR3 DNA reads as TGTGCCAGTAGTTCCAACAGGGGACTGAACACTGAAGCTTTCTTT. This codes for CASSSNRGLNTEAFF.

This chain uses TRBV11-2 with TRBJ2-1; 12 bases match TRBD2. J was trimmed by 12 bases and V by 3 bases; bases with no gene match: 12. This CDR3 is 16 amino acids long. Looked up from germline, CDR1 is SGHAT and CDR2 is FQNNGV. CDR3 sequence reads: CASSFGSSGGAGGQFF. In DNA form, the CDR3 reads TGTGCCAGCAGCTTTGGGTCTAGCGGGGGGGCCGGTGGGCAGTTCTTC.

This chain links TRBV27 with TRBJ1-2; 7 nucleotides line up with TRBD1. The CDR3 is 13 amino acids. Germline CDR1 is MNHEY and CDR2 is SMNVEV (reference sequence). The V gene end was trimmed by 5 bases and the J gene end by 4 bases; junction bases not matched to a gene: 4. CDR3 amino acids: CASSPPGGYGYTF. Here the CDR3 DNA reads TGTGCCAGCAGTCCCCCAGGGGGCTATGGCTACACCTTC.

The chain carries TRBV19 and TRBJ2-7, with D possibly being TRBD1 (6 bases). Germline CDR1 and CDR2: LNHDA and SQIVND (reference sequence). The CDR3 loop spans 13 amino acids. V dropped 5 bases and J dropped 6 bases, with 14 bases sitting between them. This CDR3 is CASSPQTGLEQYF. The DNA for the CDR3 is TGTGCCAGTAGTCCCCAAACAGGGCTCGAGCAGTACTTC.

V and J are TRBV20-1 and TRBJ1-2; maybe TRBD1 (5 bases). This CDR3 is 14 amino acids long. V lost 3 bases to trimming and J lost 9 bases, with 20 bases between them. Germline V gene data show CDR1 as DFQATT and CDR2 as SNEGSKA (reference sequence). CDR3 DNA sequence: TGCAGTGCTAGTCGTGGGCAGGGTAGAATGAGCTACACCTTC. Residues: CSASRGQGRMSYTF.

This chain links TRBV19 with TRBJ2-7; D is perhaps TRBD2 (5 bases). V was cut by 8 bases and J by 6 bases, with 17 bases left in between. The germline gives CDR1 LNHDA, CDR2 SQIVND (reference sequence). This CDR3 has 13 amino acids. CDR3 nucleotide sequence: TGTGCCAGTTCCACTGGTCCTGCGGGCGAGCAGTACTTC. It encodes CASSTGPAGEQYF.

The CDR3 loop reads CASLTGSDTQYF. The CDR3, as DNA: TGTGCGTCCTTAACAGGGTCAGATACGCAGTATTTT. The chain has TRBV5-5 and TRBJ2-3, with a possible D match to TRBD1 (6 bases). There are 12 residues in the CDR3. CDR1 is SGHKS, CDR2 YYEKEE, per germline (reference sequence).

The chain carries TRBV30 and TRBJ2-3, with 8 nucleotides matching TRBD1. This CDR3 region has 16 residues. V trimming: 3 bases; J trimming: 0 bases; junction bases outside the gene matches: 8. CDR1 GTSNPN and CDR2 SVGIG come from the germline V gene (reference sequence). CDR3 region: CAWSREQGVSTDTQYF. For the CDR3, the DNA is TGTGCCTGGAGCAGGGAACAGGGGGTCAGCACAGATACGCAGTATTTT.

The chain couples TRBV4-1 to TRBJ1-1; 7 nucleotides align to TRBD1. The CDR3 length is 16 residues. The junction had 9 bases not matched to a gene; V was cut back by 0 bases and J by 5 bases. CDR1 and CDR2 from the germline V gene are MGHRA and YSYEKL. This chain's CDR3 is CASSQDLPGGITEAFF. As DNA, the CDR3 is TGCGCCAGCAGCCAAGATCTGCCAGGGGGGATTACTGAAGCTTTCTTT.

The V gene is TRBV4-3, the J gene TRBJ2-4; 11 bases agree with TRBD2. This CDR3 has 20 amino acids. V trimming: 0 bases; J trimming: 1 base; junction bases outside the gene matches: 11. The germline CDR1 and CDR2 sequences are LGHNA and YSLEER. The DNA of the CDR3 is TGCGCCAGCAGCCAAGATGTAACTAGCGGGGGCCGGGGTGCCAAAAACATTCAGTACTTC. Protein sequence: CASSQDVTSGGRGAKNIQYF.

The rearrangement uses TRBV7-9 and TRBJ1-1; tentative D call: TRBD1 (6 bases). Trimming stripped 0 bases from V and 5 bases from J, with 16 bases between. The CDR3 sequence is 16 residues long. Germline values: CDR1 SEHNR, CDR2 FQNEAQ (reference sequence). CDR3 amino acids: CASSLARGGRGTEAFF. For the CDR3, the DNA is TGTGCCAGCAGCTTAGCCCGTGGCGGCAGGGGTACTGAAGCTTTCTTT.

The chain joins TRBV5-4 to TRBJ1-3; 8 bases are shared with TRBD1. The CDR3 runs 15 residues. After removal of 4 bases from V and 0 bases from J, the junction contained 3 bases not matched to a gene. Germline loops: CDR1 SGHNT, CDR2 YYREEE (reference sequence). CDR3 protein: CASSPGQGSGNTIYF. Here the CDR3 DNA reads TGTGCCAGCAGCCCTGGACAGGGCTCTGGAAACACCATATATTTT.

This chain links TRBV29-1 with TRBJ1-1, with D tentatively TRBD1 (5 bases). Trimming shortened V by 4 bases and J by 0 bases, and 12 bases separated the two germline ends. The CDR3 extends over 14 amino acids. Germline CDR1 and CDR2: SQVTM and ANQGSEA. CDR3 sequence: CSVARALLNTEAFF. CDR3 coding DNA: TGCAGCGTTGCCAGGGCCCTTTTGAACACTGAAGCTTTCTTT.